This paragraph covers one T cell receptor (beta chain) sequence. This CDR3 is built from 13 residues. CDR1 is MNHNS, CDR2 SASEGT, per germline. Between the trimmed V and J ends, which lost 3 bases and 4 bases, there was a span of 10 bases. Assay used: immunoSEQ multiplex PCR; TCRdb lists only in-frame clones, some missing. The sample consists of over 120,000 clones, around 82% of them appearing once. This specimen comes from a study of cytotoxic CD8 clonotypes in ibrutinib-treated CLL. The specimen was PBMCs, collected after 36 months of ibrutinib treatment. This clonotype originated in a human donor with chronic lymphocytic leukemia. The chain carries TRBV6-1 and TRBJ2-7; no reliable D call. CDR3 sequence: CASSEAGYYEQYF. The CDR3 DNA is TGTGCCAGCAGTGAGGCAGGATATTACGAGCAGTACTTC.